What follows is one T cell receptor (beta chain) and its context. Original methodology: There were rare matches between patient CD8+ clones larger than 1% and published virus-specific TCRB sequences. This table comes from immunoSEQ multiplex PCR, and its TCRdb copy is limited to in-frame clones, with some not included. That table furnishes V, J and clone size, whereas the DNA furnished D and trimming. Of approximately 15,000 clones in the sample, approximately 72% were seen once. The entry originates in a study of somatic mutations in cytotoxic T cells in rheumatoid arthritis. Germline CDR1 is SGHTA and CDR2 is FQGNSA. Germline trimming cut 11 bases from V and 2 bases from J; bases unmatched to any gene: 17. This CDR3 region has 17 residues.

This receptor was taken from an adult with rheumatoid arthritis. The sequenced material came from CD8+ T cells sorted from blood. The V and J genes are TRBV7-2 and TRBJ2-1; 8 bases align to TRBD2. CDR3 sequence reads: CACGSYGGAGPYNEQFF. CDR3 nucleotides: TGTGCCTGCGGATCGTACGGGGGGGCCGGACCCTACAATGAGCAGTTCTTC.